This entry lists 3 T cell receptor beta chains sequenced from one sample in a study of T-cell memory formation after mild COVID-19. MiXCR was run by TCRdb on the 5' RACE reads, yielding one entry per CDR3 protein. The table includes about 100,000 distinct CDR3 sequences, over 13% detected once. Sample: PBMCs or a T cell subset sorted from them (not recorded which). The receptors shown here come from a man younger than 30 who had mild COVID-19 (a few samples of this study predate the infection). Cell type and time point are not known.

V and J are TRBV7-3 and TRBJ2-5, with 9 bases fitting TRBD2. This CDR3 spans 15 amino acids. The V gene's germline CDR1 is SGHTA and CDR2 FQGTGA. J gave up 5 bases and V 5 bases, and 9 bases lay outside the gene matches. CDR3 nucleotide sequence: TGTGCCAGCAGCGCCGGCGGGGGGGCCGGGGAGACCCAGTACTTC. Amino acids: CASSAGGGAGETQYF. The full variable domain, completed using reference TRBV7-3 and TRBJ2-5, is GAGVSQTPSNKVTEKGKYVELRCDPISGHTALYWYRQSLGQGPEFLIYFQGTGAADDSGLPNDRFFAVRPEGSVSTLKIQRTERGDSAVYLCASSAGGGAGETQYFGPGTRLLVL.

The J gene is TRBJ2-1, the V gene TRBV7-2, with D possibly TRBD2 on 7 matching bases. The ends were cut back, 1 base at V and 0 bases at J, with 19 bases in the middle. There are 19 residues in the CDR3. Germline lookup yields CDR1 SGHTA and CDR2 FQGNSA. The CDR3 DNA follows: TGTGCCAGCAGCTTAGGGTTAGGGGGGGGCGAAGCCTCCTACAATGAGCAGTTCTTC. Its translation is CASSLGLGGGEASYNEQFF.

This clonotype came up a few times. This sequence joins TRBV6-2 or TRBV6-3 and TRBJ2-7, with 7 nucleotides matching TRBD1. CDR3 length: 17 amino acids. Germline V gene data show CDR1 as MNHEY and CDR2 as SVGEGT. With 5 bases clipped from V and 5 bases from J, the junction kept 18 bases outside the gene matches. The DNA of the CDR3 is TGTGCCAGCAGTGAATCAAGACTATCGACAGGGCTCAACGAGCAGTACTTC. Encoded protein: CASSESRLSTGLNEQYF.